The TCR beta chain described here comes from a study of early T cells in non-severe SARS-CoV-2 infection. For the study at large: Sequencing targeted bulk RNA from unsorted whole blood, leaving chains unpaired. Whole-study findings and limits: VDJdb-based matching was biased toward anti-spike CD8 responses and missed private and CD4 specificities.

This clonotype has just a few counts. What it recognizes is unknown. The CDR3 runs 12 residues. Germline CDR1 is MGHRA and CDR2 is YSYEKL. The ends were cut back, 3 bases at V and 6 bases at J, with 7 bases in the middle. The TCR library protocol was used to attach unique molecular identifiers. These identifiers were attached to individual cDNA molecules. Using its own MiXCR run on the 5' RACE reads, TCRdb lists one record per CDR3 protein. The sample includes about 59,000 distinct CDR3 sequences, roughly 12% of them seen just once. The TCR sequence derives from an adult who was a healthcare worker with PCR-confirmed SARS-CoV-2 infection or an uninfected control (not recorded which). Input material: whole blood. The rearrangement links TRBV4-1 to TRBJ2-3; D might be TRBD2 (5 bases). CDR3 coding DNA: TGCGCCAGCAGCCATTCGGGGGATACGCAGTATTTT. As protein: CASSHSGDTQYF.